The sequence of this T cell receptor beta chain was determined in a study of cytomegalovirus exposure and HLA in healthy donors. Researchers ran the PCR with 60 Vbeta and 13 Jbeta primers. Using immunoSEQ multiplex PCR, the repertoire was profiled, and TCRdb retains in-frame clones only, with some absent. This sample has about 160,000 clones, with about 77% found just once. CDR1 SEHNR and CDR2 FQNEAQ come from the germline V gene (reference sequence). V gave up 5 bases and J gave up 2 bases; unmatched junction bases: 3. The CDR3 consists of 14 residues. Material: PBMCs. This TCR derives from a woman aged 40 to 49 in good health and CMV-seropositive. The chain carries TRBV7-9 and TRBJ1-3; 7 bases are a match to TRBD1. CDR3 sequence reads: CASSPGQAGNTIYF. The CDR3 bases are TGTGCCAGCAGCCCCGGACAGGCTGGAAACACCATATATTTT.